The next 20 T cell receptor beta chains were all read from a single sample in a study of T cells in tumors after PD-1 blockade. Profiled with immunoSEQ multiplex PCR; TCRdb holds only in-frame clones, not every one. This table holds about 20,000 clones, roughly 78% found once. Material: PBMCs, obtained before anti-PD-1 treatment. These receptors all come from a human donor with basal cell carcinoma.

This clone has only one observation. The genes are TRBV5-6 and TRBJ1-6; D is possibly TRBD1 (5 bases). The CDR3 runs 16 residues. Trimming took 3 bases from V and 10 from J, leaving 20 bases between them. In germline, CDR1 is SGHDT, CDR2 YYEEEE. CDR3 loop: CASSSGRQFAGSPLHF. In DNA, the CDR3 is TGTGCCAGCAGCTCGGGTAGACAGTTTGCGGGCTCACCCCTCCACTTT.

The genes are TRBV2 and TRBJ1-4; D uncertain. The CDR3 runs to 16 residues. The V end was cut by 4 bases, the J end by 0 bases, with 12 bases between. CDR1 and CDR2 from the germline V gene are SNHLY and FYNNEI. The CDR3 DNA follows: TGTGCCAGCAGTGCCAATAACATAGCAACTAATGAAAAACTGTTTTTT. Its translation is CASSANNIATNEKLFF.

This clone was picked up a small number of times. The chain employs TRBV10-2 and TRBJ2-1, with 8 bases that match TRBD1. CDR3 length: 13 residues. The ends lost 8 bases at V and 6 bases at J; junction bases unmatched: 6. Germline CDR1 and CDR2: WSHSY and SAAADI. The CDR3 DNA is TGCGCCAGCTGCTGGACAGGGCGCAATGAGCAGTTCTTC. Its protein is CASCWTGRNEQFF.

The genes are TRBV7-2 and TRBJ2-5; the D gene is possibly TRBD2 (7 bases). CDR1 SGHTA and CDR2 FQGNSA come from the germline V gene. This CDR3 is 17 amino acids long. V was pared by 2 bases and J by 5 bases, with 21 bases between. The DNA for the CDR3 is TGTGCCAGCAGCTTATTAGGCGGGGGCGTCAACCGGGAGACCCAGTACTTC. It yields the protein CASSLLGGGVNRETQYF.

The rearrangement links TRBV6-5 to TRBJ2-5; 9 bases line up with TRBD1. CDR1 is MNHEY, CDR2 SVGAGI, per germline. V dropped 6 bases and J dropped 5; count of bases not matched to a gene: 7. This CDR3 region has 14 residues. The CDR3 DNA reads TGTGCCAGCAGCCAGGACAGGGGACAGGAGACCCAGTACTTC. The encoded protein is CASSQDRGQETQYF.

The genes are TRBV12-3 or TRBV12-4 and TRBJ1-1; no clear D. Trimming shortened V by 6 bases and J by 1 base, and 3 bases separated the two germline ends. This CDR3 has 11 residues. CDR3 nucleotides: TGTGCCAGCAGCCGGAACACTGAAGCTTTCTTT. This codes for CASSRNTEAFF.

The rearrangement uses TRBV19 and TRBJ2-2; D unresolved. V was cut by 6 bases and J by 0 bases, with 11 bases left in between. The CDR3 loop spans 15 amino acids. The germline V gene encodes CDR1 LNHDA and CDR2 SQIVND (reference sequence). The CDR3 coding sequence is TGTGCCAGTAGGACTCTTTCCGCGAACACCGGGGAGCTGTTTTTT. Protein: CASRTLSANTGELFF.

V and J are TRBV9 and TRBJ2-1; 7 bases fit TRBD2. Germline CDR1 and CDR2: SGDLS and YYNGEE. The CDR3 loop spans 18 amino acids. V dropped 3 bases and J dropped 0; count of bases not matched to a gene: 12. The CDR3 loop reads CASSAQEGGLRSYNEQFF. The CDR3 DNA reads TGTGCCAGCAGCGCACAGGAGGGAGGGTTACGCTCCTACAATGAGCAGTTCTTC.

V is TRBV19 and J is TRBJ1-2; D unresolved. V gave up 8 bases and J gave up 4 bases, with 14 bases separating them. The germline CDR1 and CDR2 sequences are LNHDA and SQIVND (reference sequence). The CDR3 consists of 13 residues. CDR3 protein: CASRSREAYGYTF. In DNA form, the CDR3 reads TGTGCCAGTCGAAGCCGGGAAGCCTATGGCTACACCTTC.

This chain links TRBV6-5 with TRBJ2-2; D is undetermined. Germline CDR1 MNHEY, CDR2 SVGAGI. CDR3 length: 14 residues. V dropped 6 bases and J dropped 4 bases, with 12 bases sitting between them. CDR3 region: CASRPLSGTGELFF. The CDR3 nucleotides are TGTGCCAGCAGGCCACTTTCTGGCACCGGGGAGCTGTTTTTT.

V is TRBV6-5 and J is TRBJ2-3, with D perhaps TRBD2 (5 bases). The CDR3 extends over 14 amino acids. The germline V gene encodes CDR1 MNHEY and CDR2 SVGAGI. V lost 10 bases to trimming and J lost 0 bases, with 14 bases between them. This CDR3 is CANKEGPSTDTQYF. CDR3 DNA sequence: TGTGCCAACAAAGAGGGTCCTAGCACAGATACGCAGTATTTT.

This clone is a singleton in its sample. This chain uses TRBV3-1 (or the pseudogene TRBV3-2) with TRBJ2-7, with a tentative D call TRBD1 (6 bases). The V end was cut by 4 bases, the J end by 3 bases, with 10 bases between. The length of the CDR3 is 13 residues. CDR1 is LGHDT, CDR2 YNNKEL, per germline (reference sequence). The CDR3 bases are TGTGCCAGCAGCCGACAGGACAACTACGAGCAGTACTTC. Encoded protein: CASSRQDNYEQYF.

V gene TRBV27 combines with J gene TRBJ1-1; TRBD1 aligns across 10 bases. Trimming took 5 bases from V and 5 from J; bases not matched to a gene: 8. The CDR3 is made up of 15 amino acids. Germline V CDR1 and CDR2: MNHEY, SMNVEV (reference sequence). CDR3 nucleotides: TGTGCCAGCAGTATAATGACAGGGGGCCCGACTGAAGCTTTCTTT. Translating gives CASSIMTGGPTEAFF.

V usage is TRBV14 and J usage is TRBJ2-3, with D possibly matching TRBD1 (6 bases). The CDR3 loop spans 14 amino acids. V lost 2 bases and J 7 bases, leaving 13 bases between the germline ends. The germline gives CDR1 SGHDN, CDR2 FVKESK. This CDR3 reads CASSQSAGDYTQYF. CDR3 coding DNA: TGTGCCAGCAGCCAATCGGCAGGGGATTATACGCAGTATTTT.

The CDR3 DNA reads TGTGCCAGCAGTACAAGCGGGACCCACTACGAGCAGTACTTC. This codes for CASSTSGTHYEQYF. The chain is built from TRBV6-5 and TRBJ2-7; 7 bases are shared with TRBD2. This CDR3 spans 14 amino acids. The V gene's germline CDR1 is MNHEY and CDR2 SVGAGI. After removal of 5 bases from V and 3 bases from J, the junction contained 7 bases not matched to a gene.

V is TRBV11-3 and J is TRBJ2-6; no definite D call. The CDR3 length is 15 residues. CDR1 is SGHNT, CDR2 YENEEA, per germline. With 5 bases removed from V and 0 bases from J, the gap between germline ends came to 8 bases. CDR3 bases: TGTGCCAGCAGCCCAAGGGACTCTGGGGCCAACGTCCTGACTTTC. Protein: CASSPRDSGANVLTF.

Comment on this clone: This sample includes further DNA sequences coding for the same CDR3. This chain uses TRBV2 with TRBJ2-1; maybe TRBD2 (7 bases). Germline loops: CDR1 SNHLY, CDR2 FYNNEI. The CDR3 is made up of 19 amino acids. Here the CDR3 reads CPRSDGGARVGSSYNEQFF. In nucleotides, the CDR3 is TGTCCCCGCAGTGATGGGGGGGCGCGGGTGGGGAGCTCCTACAATGAGCAGTTCTTC.

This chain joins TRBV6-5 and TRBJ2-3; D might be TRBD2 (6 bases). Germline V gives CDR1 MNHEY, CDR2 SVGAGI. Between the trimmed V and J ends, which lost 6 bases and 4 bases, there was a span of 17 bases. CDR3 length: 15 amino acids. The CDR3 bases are TGTGCCAGCAGGCTCCCGGGGGTAGCTTCAGATACGCAGTATTTT. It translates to CASRLPGVASDTQYF.

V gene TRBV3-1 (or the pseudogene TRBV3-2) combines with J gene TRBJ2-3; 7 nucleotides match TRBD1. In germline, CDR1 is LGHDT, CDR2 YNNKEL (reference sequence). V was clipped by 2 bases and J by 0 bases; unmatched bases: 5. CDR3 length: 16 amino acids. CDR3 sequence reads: CASSQSPGQSTDTQYF. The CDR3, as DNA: TGTGCCAGCAGCCAAAGCCCGGGACAGAGCACAGATACGCAGTATTTT.

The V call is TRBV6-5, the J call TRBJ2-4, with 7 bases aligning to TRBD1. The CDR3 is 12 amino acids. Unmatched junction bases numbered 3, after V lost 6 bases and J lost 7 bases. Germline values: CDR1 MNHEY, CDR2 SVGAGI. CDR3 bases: TGTGCCAGCAGGGGGGACAGCAACATTCAGTACTTC. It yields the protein CASRGDSNIQYF.